The rows below give T cell receptor beta chains drawn from one sample of a study of T cell responses to AZD1222 COVID-19 vaccine. The protocol was immunoSEQ multiplex PCR, while the TCRdb copy is restricted to in-frame clones and leaves out a portion. The data hold approximately 270,000 clones, with about 94% observed a single time. The specimen was peripheral blood, collected 28 days after the second AZD1222 dose. The receptor set was obtained from an adult who received the AZD1222 COVID-19 vaccine. Each CDR3 is given with its conserved first and last residue. D genes are given only for firm matches. The size of a clone is reported for some rows only, either as once, few or many, or as a class for expanded clones.

d_call j_call clone_size v_call cdr3_nt cdr3_aa
TRBD1 TRBJ1-2 NA TRBV12-3/TRBV12-4 TGTGCCAGCAGTTCATGGGCAGGGGGTGGCTACACCTTC CASSSWAGGGYTF
TRBD1 TRBJ2-7 NA TRBV28 TGTGCCAGCAGTCCCGGACAGGGCTACGAGCAGTACTTC CASSPGQGYEQYF
NA TRBJ2-5 NA TRBV5-4 TGTGCCAGCAGCTCCGACACCGAGGTAGGTGAGACCCAGTACTTC CASSSDTEVGETQYF
NA TRBJ1-1 NA TRBV10-3 TGTGCCATCAGTACCAACAGCGGTCGTGGATTTACTGAAGCTTTCTTT CAISTNSGRGFTEAFF
NA TRBJ1-2 NA TRBV7-9 TGTGCCAGCAGCTTAGGTACGGCAGCTGCATATGGCTACACCTTC CASSLGTAAAYGYTF
NA TRBJ1-2 NA TRBV2 TGTGCCAGCAGTGAAAATGGGCCTAATGGCTACACCTTC CASSENGPNGYTF
TRBD1 TRBJ1-5 few TRBV2 TGTGCCAGCAGTGAAGCTGGGACAGGGGCGTATAGCAATCAGCCCCAGCATTTT CASSEAGTGAYSNQPQHF
TRBD1 TRBJ1-2 NA TRBV27 TGTGCCAGCAGTTTATCAGGGACAGGGAACTATGGCTACACCTTC CASSLSGTGNYGYTF
TRBD2 TRBJ2-5 NA TRBV19 TGTGCCAGTAGTAGTGGACTAGGAGAGACCCAGTACTTC CASSSGLGETQYF
TRBD2 TRBJ2-2 NA TRBV19 TGTGCCAGTAGTATTGGGACTAACGGGGAGCTGTTTTTT CASSIGTNGELFF
NA TRBJ2-2 NA TRBV3-1/TRBV3-2 TGTGCCAGCAGGTTCGAAGGTGGGGAGCTGTTTTTT CASRFEGGELFF
NA TRBJ1-6 NA TRBV7-3 TGTGCCAGCAGCTTAGGGGGTGGTAATTCACCCCTCCACTTT CASSLGGGNSPLHF
NA TRBJ2-1 NA TRBV6-5 TGTGCCAGCAGTTACCCGGGGGCCTACAATGAGCAGTTCTTC CASSYPGAYNEQFF
TRBD1 TRBJ1-2 NA TRBV30 TGTGCCTGGAGACGACAGGGTGGTGGCTACACCTTC CAWRRQGGGYTF
NA TRBJ1-1 NA TRBV5-1 TGCGCCTCGGAGACGGTAGGAGGGGGTGAAGCTTTCTTT CASETVGGGEAFF
TRBD1 TRBJ1-2 NA TRBV18 TGTGCCAGCTCACCGGACAGGACGGGCGGCTACACCTTC CASSPDRTGGYTF
NA TRBJ1-2 NA TRBV10-3 TGTGCCATCGCCAGCAGAACTAACTATGGCTACACCTTC CAIASRTNYGYTF
NA TRBJ2-1 NA TRBV5-6 TGTGCCAGCAGCTTCAGACCAACCAATGAGCAGTTCTTC CASSFRPTNEQFF
NA TRBJ2-2 NA TRBV2 TGTGCCAGCAGTAAAGAGTCAGGAGCGAACACCGGGGAGCTGTTTTTT CASSKESGANTGELFF
NA TRBJ2-1 NA TRBV3-1/TRBV3-2 TGTGCCAGCAGCCAAGACGCTTCCGGTTGGGGGTTGAATGAGCAGTTCTTC CASSQDASGWGLNEQFF
TRBD2 TRBJ2-1 NA TRBV5-1 TGCGCCAGCAGCCCGGGAGGGGGGAACAATGAGCAGTTCTTC CASSPGGGNNEQFF
NA TRBJ2-5 NA TRBV20-1 TGCAGTGCTGAAGAGACCCAGTACTTC CSAEETQYF
NA TRBJ1-1 NA TRBV19 TGTGCCAGTAGGGAGGGGGGGATGAACACTGAAGCTTTCTTT CASREGGMNTEAFF
NA TRBJ1-1 NA TRBV11-2 TGTGCCAGCAGCCGACCGTTTACGAACACTGAAGCTTTCTTT CASSRPFTNTEAFF
TRBD1 TRBJ1-2 NA TRBV28 TGTGCCAGCAGCTTCGGACAGGGAGGCTATGGCTACACCTTC CASSFGQGGYGYTF
TRBD2 TRBJ2-7 NA TRBV6-2/TRBV6-3 TGTGCCAGCAGCCCCCGGACTAGCGGGAGGGCCTACGAGCAGTACTTC CASSPRTSGRAYEQYF
NA TRBJ1-6 NA TRBV7-2 TGTGCCAGCAGCCCAGGTCGCACGGAGGGGGGACCCCTCCACTTT CASSPGRTEGGPLHF
NA TRBJ1-4 NA TRBV28 TGTGCCAGCATCAGGCATCTTAATGAAAAACTGTTTTTT CASIRHLNEKLFF
NA TRBJ2-2 NA TRBV28 TGTGCCAGCAGTTTCCGTAGGGAGCTGTTTTTT CASSFRRELFF
NA TRBJ2-7 NA TRBV6-5 TGTGCCAGCAAGGGTAGACAGGAAGCCTACGAGCAGTACTTC CASKGRQEAYEQYF
NA TRBJ1-2 NA TRBV2 TGTGCCAGCAGTGAAAACAGGAACTATGGCTACACCTTC CASSENRNYGYTF
NA TRBJ2-3 NA TRBV3-1/TRBV3-2 TGTGCCAGCAGCCAAGACGTCCGAGATACGCAGTATTTT CASSQDVRDTQYF
NA TRBJ1-3 once TRBV2 TGTGCCAGCAGTGAATATGGGGCTGCTGGAAACACCATATATTTT CASSEYGAAGNTIYF
NA TRBJ1-3 NA TRBV28 TGTGCCAGCAGGACCGGAGGAAACACCATATATTTT CASRTGGNTIYF
TRBD2 TRBJ2-7 NA TRBV13 TGTGCCAGCAGATCCCTCTTGGGGGGGGATACCTACGAGCAGTACTTC CASRSLLGGDTYEQYF
NA TRBJ2-3 NA TRBV28 TGTGCCAGCAGTTTACCCGCAGATACGCAGTATTTT CASSLPADTQYF
NA TRBJ2-1 NA TRBV20-1 TGCAGTGCCGGGGGCAATGAGCAGTTCTTC CSAGGNEQFF
NA TRBJ1-2 NA TRBV24-1 TGTGCCACCAGTGATTTGTTCTATGGCTACACCTTC CATSDLFYGYTF
TRBD1 TRBJ1-1 few TRBV12-3/TRBV12-4 TGTGCCAGCAGTAAGACAGGGGGGCGGGCTTTCTTT CASSKTGGRAFF
NA TRBJ1-2 NA TRBV7-2 TGTGCCAGCAGCTTAGATGGACTACTAAGAAGCTACACCTTC CASSLDGLLRSYTF
NA TRBJ2-5 NA TRBV2 TGTGCCAGCAGTATAGGGACGGGGACCCAGTACTTC CASSIGTGTQYF
NA TRBJ1-2 once TRBV18 TGTGCCAGCTCCGCAGGGGCCTTAACTGGCTACACCTTC CASSAGALTGYTF